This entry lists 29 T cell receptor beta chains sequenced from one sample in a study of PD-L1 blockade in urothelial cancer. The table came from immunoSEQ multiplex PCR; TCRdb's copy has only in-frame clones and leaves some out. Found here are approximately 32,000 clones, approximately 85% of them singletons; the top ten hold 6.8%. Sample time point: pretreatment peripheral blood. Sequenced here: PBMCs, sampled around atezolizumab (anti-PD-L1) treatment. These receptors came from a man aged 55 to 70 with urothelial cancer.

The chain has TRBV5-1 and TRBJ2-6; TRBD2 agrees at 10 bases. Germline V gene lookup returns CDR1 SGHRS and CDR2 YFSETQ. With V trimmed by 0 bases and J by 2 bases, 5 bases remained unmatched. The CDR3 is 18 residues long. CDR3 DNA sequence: TGCGCCAGCAGCTTGGGCAGCGGGGGGGCCGCTGGGGCCAACGTCCTGACTTTC. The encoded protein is CASSLGSGGAAGANVLTF. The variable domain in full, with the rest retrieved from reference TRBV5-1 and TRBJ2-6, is KAGVTQTPRYLIKTRGQQVTLSCSPISGHRSVSWYQQTPGQGLQFLFEYFSETQRNKGNFPGRFSGRQFSNSRSEMNVSTLELGDSALYLCASSLGSGGAAGANVLTFGAGSRLTVL.

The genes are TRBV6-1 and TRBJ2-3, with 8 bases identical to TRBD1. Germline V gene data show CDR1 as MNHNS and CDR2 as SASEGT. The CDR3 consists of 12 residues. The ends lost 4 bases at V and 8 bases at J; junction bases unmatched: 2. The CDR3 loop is CASSGDRGTQYF. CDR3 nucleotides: TGTGCCAGCAGTGGCGACAGGGGTACGCAGTATTTT.

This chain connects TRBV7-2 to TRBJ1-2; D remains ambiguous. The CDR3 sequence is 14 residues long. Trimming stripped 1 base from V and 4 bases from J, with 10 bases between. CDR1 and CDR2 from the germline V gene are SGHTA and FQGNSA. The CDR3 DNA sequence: TGTGCCAGCAGCTTAGGTGAGGGTCCCTATGGCTACACCTTC. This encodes CASSLGEGPYGYTF.

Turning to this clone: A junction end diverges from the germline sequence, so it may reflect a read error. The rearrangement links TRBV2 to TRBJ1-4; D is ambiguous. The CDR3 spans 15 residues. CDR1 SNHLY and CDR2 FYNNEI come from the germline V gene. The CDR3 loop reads CASRPRTAPKEKLFF. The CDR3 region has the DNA TGTGCCAGCAGGCCCAGGACTGCTCCTAAAGAAAAACTGTTTTTT.

Here the CDR3 DNA reads TGCGCCAGCACCCCACTAGCGGGGGGCGGCACCGGGGAGCTGTTTTTT. Translation: CASTPLAGGGTGELFF. The chain carries TRBV5-1 and TRBJ2-2; 12 bases are a match to TRBD2. Germline V gene data show CDR1 as SGHRS and CDR2 as YFSETQ. With V trimmed by 6 bases and J by 4 bases, 7 bases remained unmatched. This CDR3 is built from 16 residues. The full variable domain, its missing parts supplied by reference TRBV5-1 and TRBJ2-2, is KAGVTQTPRYLIKTRGQQVTLSCSPISGHRSVSWYQQTPGQGLQFLFEYFSETQRNKGNFPGRFSGRQFSNSRSEMNVSTLELGDSALYLCASTPLAGGGTGELFFGEGSRLTVL.

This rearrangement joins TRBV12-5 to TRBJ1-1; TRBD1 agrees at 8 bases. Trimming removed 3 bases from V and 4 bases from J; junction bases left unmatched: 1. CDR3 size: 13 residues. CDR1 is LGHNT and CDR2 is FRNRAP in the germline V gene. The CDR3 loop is CASGFTGGTEAFF. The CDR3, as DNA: TGTGCTAGTGGTTTTACAGGGGGCACTGAAGCTTTCTTT. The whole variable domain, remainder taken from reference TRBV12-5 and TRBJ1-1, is DARVTQTPRHKVTEMGQEVTMRCQPILGHNTVFWYRQTMMQGLELLAYFRNRAPLDDSGMPKDRFSAEMPDATLATLKIQPSEPRDSAVYFCASGFTGGTEAFFGQGTRLTVV.

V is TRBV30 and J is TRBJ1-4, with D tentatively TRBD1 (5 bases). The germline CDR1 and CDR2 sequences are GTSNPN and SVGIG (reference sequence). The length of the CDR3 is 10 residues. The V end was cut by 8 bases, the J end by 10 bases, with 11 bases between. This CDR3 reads CALGTPKLFF. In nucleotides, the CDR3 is TGTGCCCTCGGGACTCCAAAACTGTTTTTT.

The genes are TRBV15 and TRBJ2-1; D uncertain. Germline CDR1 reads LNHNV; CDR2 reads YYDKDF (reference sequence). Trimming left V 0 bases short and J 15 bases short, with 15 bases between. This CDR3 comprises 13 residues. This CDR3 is CATSREYESLPFF. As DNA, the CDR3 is TGTGCCACCAGCAGAGAATATGAAAGCCTACCGTTCTTC.

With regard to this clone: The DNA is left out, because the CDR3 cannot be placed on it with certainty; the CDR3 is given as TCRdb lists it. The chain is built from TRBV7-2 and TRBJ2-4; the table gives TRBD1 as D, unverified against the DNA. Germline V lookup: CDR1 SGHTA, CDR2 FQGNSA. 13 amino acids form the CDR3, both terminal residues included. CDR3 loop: CASSFATGTEKYF.

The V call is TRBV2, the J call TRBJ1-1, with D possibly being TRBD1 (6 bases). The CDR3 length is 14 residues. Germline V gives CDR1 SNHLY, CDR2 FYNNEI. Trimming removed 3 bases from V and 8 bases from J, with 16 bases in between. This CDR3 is CASSDPIGQREAFF. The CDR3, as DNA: TGTGCCAGCAGTGACCCCATTGGACAGAGAGAAGCTTTCTTT.

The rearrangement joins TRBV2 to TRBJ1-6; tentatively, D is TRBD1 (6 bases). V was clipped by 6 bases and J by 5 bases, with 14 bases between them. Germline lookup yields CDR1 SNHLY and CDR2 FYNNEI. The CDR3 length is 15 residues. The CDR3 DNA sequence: TGTGCCAGCAGAGACTCGGGACAAAATAATTCACCCCTCCACTTT. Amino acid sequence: CASRDSGQNNSPLHF. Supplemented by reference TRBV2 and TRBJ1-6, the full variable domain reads EPEVTQTPSHQVTQMGQEVILRCVPISNHLYFYWYRQILGQKVEFLVSFYNNEISEKSEIFDDQFSVERPDGSNFTLKIRSTKLEDSAMYFCASRDSGQNNSPLHFGNGTRLTVT.

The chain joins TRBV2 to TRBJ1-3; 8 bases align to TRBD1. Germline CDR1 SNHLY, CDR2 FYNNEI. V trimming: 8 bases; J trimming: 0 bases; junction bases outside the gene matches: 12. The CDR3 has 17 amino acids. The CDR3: CASDALRDRGSGNTIYF. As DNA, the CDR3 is TGTGCCAGCGACGCCCTAAGAGACAGGGGCTCTGGAAACACCATATATTTT. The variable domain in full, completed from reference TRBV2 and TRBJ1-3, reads EPEVTQTPSHQVTQMGQEVILRCVPISNHLYFYWYRQILGQKVEFLVSFYNNEISEKSEIFDDQFSVERPDGSNFTLKIRSTKLEDSAMYFCASDALRDRGSGNTIYFGEGSWLTVV.

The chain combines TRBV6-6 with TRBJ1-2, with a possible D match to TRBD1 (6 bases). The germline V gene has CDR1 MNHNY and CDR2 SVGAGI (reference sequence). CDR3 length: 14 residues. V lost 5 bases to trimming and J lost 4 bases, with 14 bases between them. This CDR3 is CASSQRQASYGYTF. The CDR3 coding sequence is TGTGCCAGCAGTCAGAGACAGGCCAGCTATGGCTACACCTTC.

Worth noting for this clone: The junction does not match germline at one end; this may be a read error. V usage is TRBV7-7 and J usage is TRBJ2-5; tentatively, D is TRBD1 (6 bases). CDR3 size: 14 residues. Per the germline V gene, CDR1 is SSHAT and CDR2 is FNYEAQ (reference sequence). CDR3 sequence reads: CASSLSGQQETQYF. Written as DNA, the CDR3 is TGTGCTAGCAGCCTCTCAGGACAGCAAGAGACCCAGTACTTC.

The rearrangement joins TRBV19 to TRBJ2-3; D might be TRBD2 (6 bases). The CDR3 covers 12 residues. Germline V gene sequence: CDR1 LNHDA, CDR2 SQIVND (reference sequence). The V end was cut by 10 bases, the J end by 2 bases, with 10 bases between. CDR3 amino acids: CATRGLTDTQYF. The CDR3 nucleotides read TGTGCCACGCGGGGCCTCACAGATACGCAGTATTTT.

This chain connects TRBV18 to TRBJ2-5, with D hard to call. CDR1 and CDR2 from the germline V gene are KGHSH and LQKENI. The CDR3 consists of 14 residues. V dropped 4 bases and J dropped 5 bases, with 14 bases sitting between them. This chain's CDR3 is CASSLNADRETQYF. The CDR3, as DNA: TGTGCCAGCTCACTAAACGCGGATAGGGAGACCCAGTACTTC.

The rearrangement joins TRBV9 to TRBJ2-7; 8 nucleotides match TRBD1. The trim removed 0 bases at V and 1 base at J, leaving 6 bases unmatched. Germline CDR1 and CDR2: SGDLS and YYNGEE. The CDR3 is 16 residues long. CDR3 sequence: CASSVDDRGSSYEQYF. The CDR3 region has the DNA TGTGCCAGCAGCGTAGATGACAGGGGCTCTTCCTACGAGCAGTACTTC.

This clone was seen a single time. CDR3 coding DNA: TGCGCCAGCAGCCAAGAAAACGAGGGCCGGGTCTTACCCCTCCACTTT. Residues: CASSQENEGRVLPLHF. The chain uses TRBV4-1 and TRBJ1-6; D not resolved. Germline V CDR1 and CDR2: MGHRA, YSYEKL. V lost 0 bases to trimming and J lost 12 bases, with 18 bases between them. This CDR3 region has 16 residues.

The CDR3 region is CASSPTTGRYEKLFF. The CDR3 nucleotides read TGTGCCAGTAGTCCGACGACAGGACGGTATGAAAAACTGTTTTTT. The gene calls are TRBV19 and TRBJ1-4; maybe TRBD1 (6 bases). This CDR3 is 15 amino acids long. V dropped 5 bases and J dropped 6 bases, with 16 bases sitting between them. The V gene's germline CDR1 is LNHDA and CDR2 SQIVND (reference sequence). Complete variable domain (other parts from reference TRBV19 and TRBJ1-4): DGGITQSPKYLFRKEGQNVTLSCEQNLNHDAMYWYRQDPGQGLRLIYYSQIVNDFQKGDIAEGYSVSREKKESFPLTVTSAQKNPTAFYLCASSPTTGRYEKLFFGSGTQLSVL.

CDR3 protein: CASSRTGAMNTGELFF. In DNA, the CDR3 is TGTGCCAGCAGTAGGACAGGGGCGATGAACACCGGGGAGCTGTTTTTT. The chain employs TRBV7-8 and TRBJ2-2, with 9 bases matching TRBD1. The CDR3 contains 16 residues. The ends lost 6 bases at V and 1 base at J; junction bases unmatched: 6. Germline CDR1 and CDR2: SGHVS and FQNEAQ.

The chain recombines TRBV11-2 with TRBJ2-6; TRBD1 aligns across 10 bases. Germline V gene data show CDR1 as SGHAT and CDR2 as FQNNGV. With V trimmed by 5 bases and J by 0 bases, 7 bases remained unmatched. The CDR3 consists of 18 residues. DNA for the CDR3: TGTGCCAGCAGCGGACCGGGACAGGGGTACTCTGGGGCCAACGTCCTGACTTTC. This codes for CASSGPGQGYSGANVLTF.

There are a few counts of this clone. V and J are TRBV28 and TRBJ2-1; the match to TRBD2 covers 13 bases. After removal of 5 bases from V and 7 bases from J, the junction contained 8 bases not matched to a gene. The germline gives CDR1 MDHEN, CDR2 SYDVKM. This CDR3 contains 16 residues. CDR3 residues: CASSLSGTSGKNEQFF. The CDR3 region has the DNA TGTGCCAGCAGTCTTTCCGGGACTAGCGGGAAGAATGAGCAGTTCTTC.

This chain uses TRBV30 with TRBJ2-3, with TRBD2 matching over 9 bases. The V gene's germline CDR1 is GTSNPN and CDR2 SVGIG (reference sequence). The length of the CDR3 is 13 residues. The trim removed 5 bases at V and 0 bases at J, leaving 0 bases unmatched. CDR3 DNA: TGTGCCTGGCTAGCGGGGAGCACAGATACGCAGTATTTT. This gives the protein CAWLAGSTDTQYF.

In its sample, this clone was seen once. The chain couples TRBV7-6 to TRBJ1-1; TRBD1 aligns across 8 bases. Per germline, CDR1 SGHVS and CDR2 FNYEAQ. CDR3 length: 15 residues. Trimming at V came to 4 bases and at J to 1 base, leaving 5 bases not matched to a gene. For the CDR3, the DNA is TGTGCCAGCAGCTCGAGGACAGGGAGGAACACTGAAGCTTTCTTT. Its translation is CASSSRTGRNTEAFF.

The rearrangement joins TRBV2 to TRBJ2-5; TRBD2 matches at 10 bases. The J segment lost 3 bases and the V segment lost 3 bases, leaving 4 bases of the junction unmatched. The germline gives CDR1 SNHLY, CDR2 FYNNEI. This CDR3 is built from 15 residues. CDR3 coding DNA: TGTGCCAGCAGTGAGCGGCTAGCGGGGGAAGAGACCCAGTACTTC. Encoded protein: CASSERLAGEETQYF.

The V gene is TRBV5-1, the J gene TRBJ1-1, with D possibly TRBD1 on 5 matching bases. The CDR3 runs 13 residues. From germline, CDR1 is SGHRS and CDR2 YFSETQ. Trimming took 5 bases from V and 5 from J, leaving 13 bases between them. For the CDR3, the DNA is TGCGCCAGCAGGTCCAGGGTGGATACTGAAGCTTTCTTT. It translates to CASRSRVDTEAFF.

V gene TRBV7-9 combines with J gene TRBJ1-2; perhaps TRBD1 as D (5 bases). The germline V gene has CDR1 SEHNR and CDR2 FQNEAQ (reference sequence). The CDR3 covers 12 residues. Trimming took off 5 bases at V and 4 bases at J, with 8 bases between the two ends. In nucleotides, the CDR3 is TGTGCCAGCAGCCCAGGGTCCTATGGCTACACCTTC. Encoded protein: CASSPGSYGYTF.

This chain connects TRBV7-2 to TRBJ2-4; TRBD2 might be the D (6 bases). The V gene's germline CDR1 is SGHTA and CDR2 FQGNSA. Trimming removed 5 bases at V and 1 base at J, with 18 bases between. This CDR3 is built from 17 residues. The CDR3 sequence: CASSPRGQVGAKNIQYF. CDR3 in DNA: TGTGCCAGCAGCCCGCGGGGTCAGGTTGGGGCCAAAAACATTCAGTACTTC.

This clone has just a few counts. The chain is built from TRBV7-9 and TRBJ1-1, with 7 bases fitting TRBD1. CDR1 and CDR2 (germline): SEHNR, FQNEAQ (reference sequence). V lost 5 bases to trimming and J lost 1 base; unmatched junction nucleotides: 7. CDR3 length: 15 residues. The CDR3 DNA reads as TGTGCCAGCAGCGAACACCACAGGGGGAACACTGAAGCTTTCTTT. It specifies CASSEHHRGNTEAFF.